The sequence of this T cell receptor beta chain was determined in a study of beta chain features in type 1 diabetes (dated by TCRdb to the late 2010s). General notes on the study: No differences in mean age, gender distribution, total cell number or subset yield were found between patients and healthy donors. The study compared the TCRB repertoires of sorted circulating CD4+ T cell subsets in recently diagnosed type 1 diabetes patients with those in matched healthy donors. Whereas all 28 donors provided naive and central memory subsets, regulatory and stem cell-like memory subsets were isolated from just 8 patients and about 8 healthy donors. A total of roughly 100 million sorted cells were examined across all samples, and the number of cells per subset was strongly correlated with RNA yield. Overall study results and their limits: Because small numbers of individuals were included in the HLA sub-analyses, any influence of HLA type on TCRB rearrangement was left unresolved. Naive, central memory and regulatory TCRB repertoires appeared to be more similar among patients than among healthy donors. Because cDNA rather than genomic DNA was sequenced, highly expressing activated cells could have been over-represented, although no difference in activation and CD3 levels was found between groups. Shorter templates might have been favored by PCR, but patient and control samples were amplified and corrected together, so both groups would have been affected equally by any skew. Patients with type 1 diabetes made fewer insertions and deleted more nucleotides at VDJ recombination sites, implying thymic rearrangement abnormalities. Type 1 diabetes patients showed a moderate but significant shortening of TCRB CDR3 length in all four CD4+ subsets.

The entire amount of isolated RNA was reverse transcribed using the High Capacity cDNA Reverse Transcription Kit, so the sequenced TCRB transcripts were expressed ones. Deep immunoSEQ sequencing was applied to naive, central memory and regulatory T cell samples, giving an average of approximately 4 million total reads per sample. After sorted cells were lysed in RLT buffer, RNA was extracted with DNase-treated RNeasy Micro or Mini kits, with the choice depending on cell number. To prevent cross-contamination, each cell subset was processed individually, whereas patient and healthy donor samples were processed jointly. Using the immunoSEQ multiplex PCR, TCRB sequences were amplified from cDNA into 87-bp fragments spanning the CDR3 region. Sequencing of the amplicons was performed on the Illumina HiSeq platform. Processing in the source paper ran as follows. Synthetic template baselines were used to correct PCR bias computationally, reads within Hamming distance 2 were collapsed, and singletons that could not be merged were discarded. Reads were aligned against IMGT so that V, D and J genes, CDR3 length and insertions or deletions at six rearrangement sites could be assigned. Within each subset, clonotype counts were normalized to the number of sorted cells before true diversity and Gini coefficients were calculated with the tcR R package. The overlap coefficient, calculated on TCRB nucleotide sequences, was used to quantify repertoire sharing. Out-of-frame TCRB sequences from naive cells were analyzed to stand in for the pre-selection repertoire. The table was pulled from immuneACCESS by TCRdb, which kept in-frame rearrangements only. Such tables lose some clones; where checked, under half of the loss comes from unresolved V genes, and the rest has no known cause. D and trimming were read from the DNA, whereas the V and J calls and clone size are those reported in that table. For this sample the table gives roughly 500,000 clones, of which more than 9.5% were detected only once. The biggest ten clones account for about 0.045% of the sample.

The germline V gene sets CDR1 to SQVTM and CDR2 to ANQGSEA. V is shortened by 0 bases, J by 3 bases, and the region joining them spans 14 bases. From cysteine to phenylalanine, the CDR3 is 15 amino acids long. CDR3 DNA is the only sequence kept; it has 45 bases, read in frame from the first base. In the case of this clone: The target of this receptor is not known. Per-nucleotide qualities are absent, and no much larger clonotype sits a single base away.

Each donor gave one peripheral blood draw, averaging approximately 120 mL, which was collected into heparinised tubes. A BD FACSAria II was used to sort naive, central memory, regulatory and stem cell-like memory CD4+ T cells with a panel that included CD45RO, CCR7, CD25, CD127, CD95 and CD27. Every sorted population had a purity above 98%. Right away, PBMCs were isolated by Lymphoprep density gradient centrifugation and were stained directly, with no culture step. So that batch effects would be minimized, each experiment stained and sorted samples in pairs, pairing one healthy donor with one patient.

The chain employs TRBV29-1 and TRBJ1-2; no D segment can be confidently identified. The receptor was derived from a woman younger than 35 in good health. Sequenced sample: naive CD4+ T cells from blood. In the paper's terms, the cell subset or site label means: true naive CD4+ T cells. The DNA sequence reads TGCAGCGTTGAAGAGGGTGGCTCCTGGGACTATGGCTACACCTTC. Its translation reads: CSVEEGGSWDYGYTF.